This TCR beta chain was recorded in a study of blood T cell repertoires in COVID-19. The wider study: Donors in the United States, Italy and Spain gave samples during acute or convalescent COVID-19. T cells, B-cell-depleted T cells, or PBMCs supplied cDNA or gDNA.

The germline V gene has CDR1 SNHLY and CDR2 FYNNEI. V was trimmed by 6 bases and J by 5 bases, leaving 19 bases between them. CDR3 size: 15 residues. The protocol was immunoSEQ multiplex PCR, while the TCRdb copy is restricted to in-frame clones and leaves out a portion. The table has roughly 100,000 clones, approximately 91% seen once. Source material: peripheral blood. The J gene is TRBJ1-2, the V gene TRBV2; D is undetermined. This receptor was taken from a human donor in a cohort sampled during active COVID-19. CDR3 in amino acids: CASRFDGGGPYGYTF. CDR3 sequence (DNA): TGTGCCAGCAGGTTCGACGGAGGCGGCCCATATGGCTACACCTTC. The variable domain in full, completed from reference TRBV2 and TRBJ1-2, reads EPEVTQTPSHQVTQMGQEVILRCVPISNHLYFYWYRQILGQKVEFLVSFYNNEISEKSEIFDDQFSVERPDGSNFTLKIRSTKLEDSAMYFCASRFDGGGPYGYTFGSGTRLTVV.